The sequence of this TCR beta chain was determined in a study of cytomegalovirus exposure and HLA in healthy donors. TCRdb's copy holds only in-frame clones and misses some; the assay was immunoSEQ multiplex PCR. The table records roughly 150,000 clones, about 80% of them present only once. Study-wide results and caveats: The TCR clusters that emerged in the first cohort tended, a later analysis found, to co-occur in the 110 or so validation repertoires. Three CMV-associated chains proved CMV antigen-specific in vitro. High specificity and sensitivity for cytomegalovirus status were reported for the classifier. TCR beta chains numbering some 150 were designated cytomegalovirus-associated.

V dropped 3 bases and J dropped 4 bases, with 10 bases sitting between them. There are 14 residues in the CDR3. Germline V gene lookup returns CDR1 KGHSH and CDR2 LQKENI. About this clone: The antigen is unknown.

This TCR was recovered from a man between 25 and 39 years old in good health and CMV-seropositive. Material: PBMCs. The chain joins TRBV18 to TRBJ1-3; possibly TRBD1 for D (5 bases). The CDR3 region has the DNA TGTGCCAGCTCACCGGTACAGGAGGGAAACACCATATATTTT. Amino acids: CASSPVQEGNTIYF.